One sample yielded the 8 T cell receptor beta chains listed below, sequenced in a study of T cells in Graves' hyperthyroidism and ophthalmopathy. Researchers amplified the TCR beta CDR3 regions from RNA transcripts. During a first-round RT-PCR of the TCR CDR3, the HTBI primer set was used. Via MiXCR, TCRdb re-called the multiplex PCR reads, giving one row per CDR3 protein. This sample has around 620,000 distinct CDR3 sequences, with around 45% found just once. Sequencing was done on a sample of peripheral blood or thyroid tissue (not recorded which). These receptors were collected from an adult woman with Graves' disease, either hyperthyroidism or ophthalmopathy (not recorded which).

This clonotype was recorded many times. V is TRBV7-8 and J is TRBJ2-2; D may match TRBD1 or TRBD2 (6 bases each). This CDR3 is 15 amino acids long. The V and J ends lost 4 bases and 2 bases respectively, with 11 bases between them. Germline V lookup: CDR1 SGHVS, CDR2 FQNEAQ. CDR3 coding DNA: TGTGCCAGCAGCTCGGGGGCCCTAAACACCGGGGAGCTGTTTTTT. Translating gives CASSSGALNTGELFF.

The chain uses TRBV2 and TRBJ2-7; 7 nucleotides line up with TRBD2. The CDR3 covers 16 residues. Germline lookup yields CDR1 SNHLY and CDR2 FYNNEI. V dropped 10 bases and J dropped 2; count of bases not matched to a gene: 17. The CDR3 DNA follows: TGTGCCATCGAGGGGACCGAGGCGGGAGTAACCTACGAGCAGTACTTC. This gives the protein CAIEGTEAGVTYEQYF.

Only a few counts were recorded for this clonotype. The chain couples TRBV29-1 to TRBJ1-4, with TRBD1 as a possible D gene (5 bases). V lost 0 bases to trimming and J lost 8 bases, with 7 bases between them. The CDR3 contains 12 residues. The germline CDR1 and CDR2 sequences are SQVTM and ANQGSEA. The CDR3 nucleotides are TGCAGCGTTGAAGATCAGGGAGAAAAACTGTTTTTT. As protein: CSVEDQGEKLFF.

This clonotype showed up many times. One junction end disagrees with the germline gene, perhaps due to a read error. The chain carries TRBV9 and TRBJ2-7, with D possibly matching TRBD2 (6 bases). From germline, CDR1 is SGDLS and CDR2 YYNGEE. The length of the CDR3 is 14 residues. CDR3 loop: CASSGRDSAYEQYF. For the CDR3, the DNA is TGCGCCAGCAGCGGACGGGACTCCGCCTACGAGCAGTACTTC.

J is TRBJ2-5 and V is TRBV29-1; 7 nucleotides agree with TRBD2. The CDR3 runs 14 residues. Germline-derived CDR1 and CDR2 are SQVTM and ANQGSEA. V shed 8 bases, J shed 3 bases, and the junction held 12 bases outside the gene matches. The CDR3 sequence: CSLSGIGAKETQYF. CDR3 DNA sequence: TGCAGCCTAAGCGGGATTGGGGCTAAAGAGACCCAGTACTTC. The whole variable domain, filled in from reference TRBV29-1 and TRBJ2-5, reads SAVISQKPSRDICQRGTSLTIQCQVDSQVTMMFWYRQQPGQSLTLIATANQGSEATYESGFVIDKFPISRPNLTFSTLTVSNMSPEDSSIYLCSLSGIGAKETQYFGPGTRLLVL.

This clonotype appeared many times. V gene TRBV15 combines with J gene TRBJ1-1, with 7 bases aligning to TRBD1. The germline CDR1 and CDR2 sequences are LNHNV and YYDKDF (reference sequence). Germline trimming cut 0 bases from V and 4 bases from J; bases unmatched to any gene: 8. This CDR3 spans 16 amino acids. The CDR3 region is CATSRERIGQATEAFF. The CDR3 region has the DNA TGTGCCACCAGCAGAGAAAGGATAGGACAGGCCACTGAAGCTTTCTTT.

The sample holds many counts of this clonotype. The V call is TRBV6-5, the J call TRBJ1-2, with D unclear. Trimming shortened V by 8 bases and J by 4 bases, and 14 bases separated the two germline ends. This CDR3 has 13 amino acids. CDR1 is MNHEY and CDR2 is SVGAGI in the germline V gene. CDR3 sequence reads: CASRKSRTYGYTF. In DNA form, the CDR3 reads TGTGCCAGCCGTAAAAGCAGAACCTATGGCTACACCTTC.

This clonotype was counted ten times or more. One junction end does not reproduce the germline sequence, and a read error may be involved. The rearrangement links TRBV7-2 to TRBJ2-7, with D maybe TRBD2 (5 bases). CDR3 length equals 13 residues. Per the germline V gene, CDR1 is SGHTA and CDR2 is FQGNSA. The CDR3 spells CASSLGWEYEQYF. CDR3 coding DNA: TGTGCCAGCAGCTTGGGCTGGGAGTACGAACAGTACTTC.